The 27 T cell receptor beta chains below come from one sample, sequenced in a study of PD-1 blockade in classical Hodgkin lymphoma. Sequencing was performed with immunoSEQ multiplex PCR; in TCRdb, only in-frame clones are kept and a portion is missing. The data contain almost 100,000 clones, over 85% of them singletons. Every patient experienced relapse after autologous stem cell transplantation, and brentuximab vedotin exposure varied. The sample here was peripheral blood mononuclear cells (PBMCs), taken at baseline. Source of these receptors: a human donor with classical Hodgkin lymphoma.

This rearrangement joins TRBV11-2 to TRBJ2-3, with D unresolved. Trimming removed 5 bases at V and 4 bases at J, with 13 bases between. The germline V gene encodes CDR1 SGHAT and CDR2 FQNNGV. The CDR3 totals 14 residues. The CDR3 loop is CASSPERISDTQYF. DNA of the CDR3: TGTGCCAGCAGCCCTGAGCGTATATCAGATACGCAGTATTTT.

J is TRBJ2-1 and V is TRBV9, with D tentatively TRBD2 (5 bases). Looked up from germline, CDR1 is SGDLS and CDR2 is YYNGEE. The CDR3 has 10 residues. V was trimmed by 7 bases and J by 6 bases, leaving 5 bases between them. The CDR3 region is CASGGNEQFF. The CDR3 DNA reads TGTGCCAGCGGAGGCAATGAGCAGTTCTTC.

The chain joins TRBV7-8 to TRBJ2-7; 10 bases are a match to TRBD2. The junction had 12 bases not matched to a gene; V was cut back by 5 bases and J by 5 bases. The CDR3 runs to 16 residues. CDR1 is SGHVS and CDR2 is FQNEAQ in the germline V gene. In DNA form, the CDR3 reads TGTGCCAGCAGCCCGGATAGCGGGAGGTGGCTGAACGAGCAGTACTTC. It specifies CASSPDSGRWLNEQYF.

The chain is built from TRBV29-1 and TRBJ1-3, with 9 nucleotides matching TRBD1. CDR3 length equals 14 residues. V dropped 6 bases and J dropped 0; count of bases not matched to a gene: 3. Germline loops: CDR1 SQVTM, CDR2 ANQGSEA. Written as DNA, the CDR3 is TGCAGCGTCATACAGGGGGCCTCTGGAAACACCATATATTTT. Translated: CSVIQGASGNTIYF.

The V and J genes are TRBV4-2 and TRBJ2-1; D assignment may be TRBD1 or TRBD2 (5 bases each). Trimming left V 3 bases short and J 6 bases short, with 12 bases between. The CDR3 length is 14 residues. CDR1 and CDR2 (germline): LGHNA, YNFKEQ. The CDR3 DNA sequence: TGTGCCAGCAGCCACCGGGACGAGGCCAATGAGCAGTTCTTC. It is translated as CASSHRDEANEQFF.

This chain links TRBV29-1 with TRBJ2-1, with D hard to call. Germline V gene lookup returns CDR1 SQVTM and CDR2 ANQGSEA. Trimming pared 2 bases from V and 7 bases from J, leaving 6 bases between. The CDR3 has 11 residues. The CDR3 loop is CSVEYWNEQFF. CDR3 coding DNA: TGCAGCGTTGAATACTGGAATGAGCAGTTCTTC.

This sequence joins TRBV11-2 and TRBJ1-1; TRBD1 matches 7 bases. V was pared by 5 bases and J by 1 base, with 4 bases of the junction left unmatched. The germline V gene has CDR1 SGHAT and CDR2 FQNNGV. The CDR3 contains 14 residues. CDR3 in amino acids: CASSQWDRNTEAFF. The CDR3 nucleotides are TGTGCCAGCAGCCAATGGGACAGGAACACTGAAGCTTTCTTT.

In DNA form, the CDR3 reads TGTGCCAGCAGTGAGGGCGAGTTGGGCAATCAGCCCCAGCATTTT. Its translation is CASSEGELGNQPQHF. The rearrangement uses TRBV2 and TRBJ1-5; D is undetermined. The CDR3 is 15 residues long. V lost 3 bases, J lost 2 bases, and 11 bases lay in between. In germline, CDR1 is SNHLY, CDR2 FYNNEI.

The V call is TRBV7-2, the J call TRBJ2-1, with TRBD2 matching over 11 bases. Trimming cost V 6 bases and J 3 bases; bases outside gene matches: 10. There are 17 residues in the CDR3. Germline assignment: CDR1 SGHTA and CDR2 FQGNSA. The CDR3 protein is CASRLTSGNWVYNEQFF. CDR3 bases: TGTGCCAGCAGGTTGACTAGCGGGAACTGGGTCTACAATGAGCAGTTCTTC.

The V and J genes are TRBV28 and TRBJ2-2; 8 positions match TRBD1. The CDR3 covers 20 residues. The germline CDR1 and CDR2 sequences are MDHEN and SYDVKM. V lost 3 bases to trimming and J lost 1 base; unmatched junction nucleotides: 16. DNA of the CDR3: TGTGCCAGCAGTTTCCGAAGTTACCGGACAGGGCCCGAGAACACCGGGGAGCTGTTTTTT. Translated: CASSFRSYRTGPENTGELFF.

The chain has TRBV5-4 and TRBJ2-2; the D is unclear. This CDR3 is built from 15 residues. CDR1 and CDR2 from the germline V gene are SGHNT and YYREEE (reference sequence). V shed 0 bases and J shed 2 bases, with 8 bases lying between them. CDR3 sequence reads: CASSLGQQNTGELFF. CDR3 in DNA: TGTGCCAGCAGCTTGGGGCAGCAAAACACCGGGGAGCTGTTTTTT.

The genes are TRBV9 and TRBJ2-3; TRBD2 agrees at 12 bases. Germline assignment: CDR1 SGDLS and CDR2 YYNGEE. This CDR3 spans 16 amino acids. J gave up 2 bases and V 3 bases, and 4 bases lay outside the gene matches. This CDR3 is CASSALAGGPTDTQYF. Here the CDR3 DNA reads TGTGCCAGCAGCGCGCTAGCGGGAGGGCCCACAGATACGCAGTATTTT. The complete variable domain, with remaining parts taken from reference TRBV9 and TRBJ2-3, reads DSGVTQTPKHLITATGQRVTLRCSPRSGDLSVYWYQQSLDQGLQFLIQYYNGEERAKGNILERFSAQQFPDLHSELNLSSLELGDSALYFCASSALAGGPTDTQYFGPGTRLTVL.

This chain connects TRBV5-1 to TRBJ1-2, with D maybe TRBD1 (5 bases). The CDR3 consists of 15 residues. Germline V gene data show CDR1 as SGHRS and CDR2 as YFSETQ. Trimming stripped 0 bases from V and 7 bases from J, with 16 bases between. DNA of the CDR3: TGCGCCAGCAGCTTGGAGGGGCGAGGTCTCGGTGGCTACACCTTC. It specifies CASSLEGRGLGGYTF.

The gene calls are TRBV9 and TRBJ2-7, with 7 bases identical to TRBD2. CDR1 is SGDLS, CDR2 YYNGEE, per germline. J gave up 7 bases and V 4 bases, and 11 bases lay outside the gene matches. CDR3 length equals 14 residues. Here the CDR3 reads CASSLTSLVGEQYF. DNA for the CDR3: TGTGCCAGCAGCCTGACTAGCCTGGTGGGAGAGCAGTACTTC. Based on the CDR3 plus reference TRBV9 and TRBJ2-7, the full variable domain is DSGVTQTPKHLITATGQRVTLRCSPRSGDLSVYWYQQSLDQGLQFLIQYYNGEERAKGNILERFSAQQFPDLHSELNLSSLELGDSALYFCASSLTSLVGEQYFGPGTRLTVT.

The V gene is TRBV6-4, the J gene TRBJ2-2; 12 positions agree with TRBD2. V trimming: 2 bases; J trimming: 6 bases; junction bases outside the gene matches: 10. The CDR3 loop spans 18 amino acids. Germline CDR1 reads MRHNA; CDR2 reads SNTAGT. The CDR3 sequence is CASSDRETSGSDAGELFF. The CDR3, as DNA: TGTGCCAGCAGTGACAGAGAGACTAGCGGGAGTGATGCCGGGGAGCTGTTTTTT.

The chain links TRBV2 to TRBJ2-1; 12 positions match TRBD2. The germline gives CDR1 SNHLY, CDR2 FYNNEI. This CDR3 is 15 amino acids long. Germline trimming cut 4 bases from V and 7 bases from J; bases unmatched to any gene: 5. The CDR3 bases are TGTGCCAGCAGTGGAAGACTAGCGGGAGTTAATGAGCAGTTCTTC. Amino acids: CASSGRLAGVNEQFF. The whole variable domain, remainder taken from reference TRBV2 and TRBJ2-1, is EPEVTQTPSHQVTQMGQEVILRCVPISNHLYFYWYRQILGQKVEFLVSFYNNEISEKSEIFDDQFSVERPDGSNFTLKIRSTKLEDSAMYFCASSGRLAGVNEQFFGPGTRLTVL.

The rearrangement uses TRBV6-5 and TRBJ2-7; no firm D call. CDR3 size: 14 residues. Germline CDR1 reads MNHEY; CDR2 reads SVGAGI. V shed 6 bases and J shed 5 bases, with 17 bases lying between them. CDR3 region: CASSYRQGFNEQYF. The CDR3 DNA reads as TGTGCCAGCAGCTATCGACAAGGATTTAACGAGCAGTACTTC.

The rearrangement uses TRBV2 and TRBJ1-4; maybe TRBD1 (5 bases). The CDR3 has 15 amino acids. Per germline, CDR1 SNHLY and CDR2 FYNNEI. Deletions cut 3 bases from V and 2 bases from J, with 10 bases between. In DNA, the CDR3 is TGTGCCAGCAGTGATAGTAAGGGGACTAATGAAAAACTGTTTTTT. Its protein product is CASSDSKGTNEKLFF.

This chain connects TRBV4-1 to TRBJ1-4, with D tentatively TRBD1 (6 bases). The V end was cut by 3 bases, the J end by 4 bases, with 21 bases between. This CDR3 has 18 residues. Germline V gene sequence: CDR1 MGHRA, CDR2 YSYEKL. CDR3 loop: CASSQIILQGPRNEKLFF. CDR3 nucleotides: TGCGCCAGCAGCCAGATAATTTTACAGGGCCCTCGTAATGAAAAACTGTTTTTT.

The J gene is TRBJ1-5, the V gene TRBV19; D perhaps matches TRBD1 (6 bases). The CDR3 covers 16 residues. Germline CDR1 reads LNHDA; CDR2 reads SQIVND (reference sequence). V was shortened by 5 bases and J by 7 bases, with 21 bases between the two germline ends. The CDR3 region has the DNA TGTGCCAGTAGTCCAACCTTTCAGGGGCGGGGGCAGCCCCAGCATTTT. Translating gives CASSPTFQGRGQPQHF.

This clone was recorded once. The chain carries TRBV9 and TRBJ2-3, with D perhaps matching TRBD2 (6 bases). Trimming stripped 5 bases from V and 2 bases from J, with 18 bases between. The germline CDR1 and CDR2 sequences are SGDLS and YYNGEE. The CDR3 sequence is 16 residues long. CDR3 nucleotides: TGTGCCAGCAGTTTCACGGGAGTCCGCGTCACAGATACGCAGTATTTT. This codes for CASSFTGVRVTDTQYF.

This chain links TRBV29-1 with TRBJ1-5; no definite D call. Trimming took 4 bases from V and 6 from J, leaving 19 bases between them. CDR1 SQVTM and CDR2 ANQGSEA come from the germline V gene. The CDR3 runs to 15 residues. The CDR3 loop is CSVVDETGSGQPQHF. CDR3 coding DNA: TGCAGCGTTGTGGACGAAACGGGGTCTGGTCAGCCCCAGCATTTT.

J is TRBJ2-7 and V is TRBV5-1; maybe TRBD1 (6 bases). Germline lookup yields CDR1 SGHRS and CDR2 YFSETQ. The CDR3 length is 13 residues. Between the trimmed V and J ends, which lost 6 bases and 4 bases, there was a span of 14 bases. The CDR3 region is CASKSPGVYEQYF. In DNA form, the CDR3 reads TGCGCCAGCAAGTCTCCAGGGGTTTACGAGCAGTACTTC.

The chain is built from TRBV5-4 and TRBJ2-1, with a weak D call TRBD2 (6 bases). V was pared by 4 bases and J by 8 bases, with 13 bases between. Looked up from germline, CDR1 is SGHNT and CDR2 is YYREEE (reference sequence). The length of the CDR3 is 13 residues. The CDR3 spells CASSTGGPDEQFF. The CDR3 DNA sequence: TGTGCCAGCAGCACCGGAGGGCCGGATGAGCAGTTCTTC.

The chain combines TRBV5-1 with TRBJ2-7, with TRBD1 matching 7 bases. The CDR3 totals 15 residues. V was clipped by 2 bases and J by 0 bases; unmatched bases: 5. The germline CDR1 and CDR2 sequences are SGHRS and YFSETQ. The CDR3 region is CASSFRGSLSYEQYF. The CDR3, as DNA: TGCGCCAGCAGCTTCAGGGGGTCTCTCTCCTACGAGCAGTACTTC. Based on the CDR3 plus reference TRBV5-1 and TRBJ2-7, the full variable domain is KAGVTQTPRYLIKTRGQQVTLSCSPISGHRSVSWYQQTPGQGLQFLFEYFSETQRNKGNFPGRFSGRQFSNSRSEMNVSTLELGDSALYLCASSFRGSLSYEQYFGPGTRLTVT.

The chain is built from TRBV5-6 and TRBJ2-1; D is unresolved. Germline V gene lookup returns CDR1 SGHDT and CDR2 YYEEEE. CDR3 length equals 13 residues. Between the trimmed V and J ends, which lost 0 bases and 9 bases, there was a span of 10 bases. The CDR3 reads CASSLASSSEQFF. CDR3 DNA: TGTGCCAGCAGCTTGGCGTCTTCTAGTGAGCAGTTCTTC.

The chain uses TRBV10-3 and TRBJ1-2, with TRBD1 matching over 9 bases. J lost 1 base, V lost 10 bases, and 10 bases had no gene match. The CDR3 length is 15 residues. CDR1 is ENHRY, CDR2 SYGVKD, per germline. The CDR3 here is CATRPGQGLNYGYTF. The CDR3 region has the DNA TGTGCCACAAGACCGGGACAGGGTCTTAACTATGGCTACACCTTC.